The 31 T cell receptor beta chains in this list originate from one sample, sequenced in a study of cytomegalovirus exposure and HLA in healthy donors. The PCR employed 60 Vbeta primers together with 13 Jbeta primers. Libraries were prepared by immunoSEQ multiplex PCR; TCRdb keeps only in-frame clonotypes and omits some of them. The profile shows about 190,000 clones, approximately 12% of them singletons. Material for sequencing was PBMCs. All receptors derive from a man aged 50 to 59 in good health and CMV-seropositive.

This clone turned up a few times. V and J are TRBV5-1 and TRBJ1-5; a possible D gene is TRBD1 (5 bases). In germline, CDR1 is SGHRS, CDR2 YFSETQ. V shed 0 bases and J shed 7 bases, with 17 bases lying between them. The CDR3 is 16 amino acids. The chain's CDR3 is CASSLEEGRERQPQHF. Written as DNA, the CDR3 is TGCGCCAGCAGCTTGGAGGAGGGGCGAGAGAGACAGCCCCAGCATTTT.

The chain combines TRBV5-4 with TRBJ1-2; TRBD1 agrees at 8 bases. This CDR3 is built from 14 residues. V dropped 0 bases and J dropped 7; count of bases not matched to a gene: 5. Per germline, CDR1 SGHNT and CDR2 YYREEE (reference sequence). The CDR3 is CASSLVQGASGYTF. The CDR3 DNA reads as TGTGCCAGCAGCTTGGTTCAGGGGGCCTCTGGCTACACCTTC.

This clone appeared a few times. The CDR3 loop is CASSPVQGVGTDTQYF. CDR3 sequence (DNA): TGTGCCAGCTCACCGGTGCAGGGGGTGGGCACAGATACGCAGTATTTT. This chain connects TRBV18 to TRBJ2-3, with TRBD1 matching over 7 bases. J was trimmed by 1 base and V by 3 bases; bases with no gene match: 7. The CDR3 extends over 16 amino acids. Looked up from germline, CDR1 is KGHSH and CDR2 is LQKENI.

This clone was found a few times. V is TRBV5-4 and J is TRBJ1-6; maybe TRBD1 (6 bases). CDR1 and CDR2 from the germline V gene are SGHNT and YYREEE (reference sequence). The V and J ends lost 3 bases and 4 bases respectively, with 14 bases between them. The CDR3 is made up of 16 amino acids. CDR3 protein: CASSSPQGQYNSPLHF. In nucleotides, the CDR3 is TGTGCCAGCAGCTCGCCTCAAGGACAGTATAATTCACCCCTCCACTTT.

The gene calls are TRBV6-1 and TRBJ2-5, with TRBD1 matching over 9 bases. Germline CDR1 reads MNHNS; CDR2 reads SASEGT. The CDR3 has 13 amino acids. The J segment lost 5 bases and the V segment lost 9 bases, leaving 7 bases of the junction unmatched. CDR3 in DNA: TGTGCCAGTGGGGGGACAGGGTCGGAGACCCAGTACTTC. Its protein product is CASGGTGSETQYF.

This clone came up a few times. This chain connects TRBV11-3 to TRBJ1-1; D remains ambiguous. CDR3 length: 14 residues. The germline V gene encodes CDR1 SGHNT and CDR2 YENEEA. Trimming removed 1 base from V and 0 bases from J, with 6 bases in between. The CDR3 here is CASSLGEVNTEAFF. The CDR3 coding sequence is TGTGCCAGCAGCTTAGGTGAGGTGAACACTGAAGCTTTCTTT.

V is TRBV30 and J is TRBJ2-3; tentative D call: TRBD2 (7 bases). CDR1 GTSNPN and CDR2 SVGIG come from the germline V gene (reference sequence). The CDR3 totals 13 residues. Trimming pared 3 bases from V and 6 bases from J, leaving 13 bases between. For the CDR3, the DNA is TGTGCCTGGAGCGCCGGGGGGCGGGATACGCAGTATTTT. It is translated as CAWSAGGRDTQYF.

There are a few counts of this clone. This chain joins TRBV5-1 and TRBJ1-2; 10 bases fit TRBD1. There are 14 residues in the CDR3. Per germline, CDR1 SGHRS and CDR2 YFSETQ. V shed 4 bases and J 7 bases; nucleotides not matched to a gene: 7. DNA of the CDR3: TGCGCCAGCAGCGATCCGGGACAGGGGTTTGGCTACACCTTC. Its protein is CASSDPGQGFGYTF.

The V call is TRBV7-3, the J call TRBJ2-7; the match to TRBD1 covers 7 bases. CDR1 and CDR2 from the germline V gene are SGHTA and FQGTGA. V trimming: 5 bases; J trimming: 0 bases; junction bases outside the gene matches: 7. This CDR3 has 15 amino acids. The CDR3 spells CASSPLGDSSYEQYF. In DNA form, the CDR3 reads TGTGCCAGCAGCCCCCTGGGGGACAGCTCCTACGAGCAGTACTTC.

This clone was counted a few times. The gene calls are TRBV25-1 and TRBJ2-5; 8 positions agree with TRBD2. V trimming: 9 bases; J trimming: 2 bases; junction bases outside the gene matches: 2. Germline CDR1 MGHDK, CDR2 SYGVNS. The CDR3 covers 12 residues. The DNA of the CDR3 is TGTGCCAGACTAGCGGCTCAAGAGACCCAGTACTTC. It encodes CARLAAQETQYF. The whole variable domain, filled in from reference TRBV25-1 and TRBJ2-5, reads EADIYQTPRYLVIGTGKKITLECSQTMGHDKMYWYQQDPGMELHLIHYSYGVNSTEKGDLSSESTVSRIRTEHFPLTLESARPSHTSQYLCARLAAQETQYFGPGTRLLVL.

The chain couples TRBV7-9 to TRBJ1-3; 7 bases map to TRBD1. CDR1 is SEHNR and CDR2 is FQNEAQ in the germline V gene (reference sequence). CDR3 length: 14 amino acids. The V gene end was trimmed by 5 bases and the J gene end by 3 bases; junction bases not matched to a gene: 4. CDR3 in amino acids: CASSRTGGGNTIYF. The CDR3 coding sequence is TGTGCCAGCAGCAGGACAGGAGGTGGAAACACCATATATTTT.

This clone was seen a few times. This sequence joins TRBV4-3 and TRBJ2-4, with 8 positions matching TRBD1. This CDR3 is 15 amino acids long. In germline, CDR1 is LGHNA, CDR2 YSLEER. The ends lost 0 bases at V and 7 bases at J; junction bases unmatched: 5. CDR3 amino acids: CASSQEGRGPNIQYF. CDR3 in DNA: TGCGCCAGCAGCCAAGAAGGCAGGGGGCCTAACATTCAGTACTTC.

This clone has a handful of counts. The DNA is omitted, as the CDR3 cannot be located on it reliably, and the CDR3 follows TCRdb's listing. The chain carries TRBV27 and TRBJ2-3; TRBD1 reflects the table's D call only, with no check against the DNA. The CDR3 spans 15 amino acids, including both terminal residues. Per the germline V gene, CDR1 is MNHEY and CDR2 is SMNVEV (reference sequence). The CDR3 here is CASSFGPGGTDTQYF.

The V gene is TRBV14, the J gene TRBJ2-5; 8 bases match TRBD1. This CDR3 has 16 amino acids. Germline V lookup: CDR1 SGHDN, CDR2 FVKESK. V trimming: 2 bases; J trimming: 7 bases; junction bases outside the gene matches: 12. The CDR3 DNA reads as TGTGCCAGCAGCCAACTCGGGACAGGCTCGAGAGGGACCCAGTACTTC. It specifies CASSQLGTGSRGTQYF.

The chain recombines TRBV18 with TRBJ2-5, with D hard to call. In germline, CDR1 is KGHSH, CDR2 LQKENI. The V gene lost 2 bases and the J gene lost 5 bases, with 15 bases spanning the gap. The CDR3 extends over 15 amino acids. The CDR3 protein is CASSPARITGETQYF. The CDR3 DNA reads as TGTGCCAGCTCACCAGCTCGGATTACCGGGGAGACCCAGTACTTC.

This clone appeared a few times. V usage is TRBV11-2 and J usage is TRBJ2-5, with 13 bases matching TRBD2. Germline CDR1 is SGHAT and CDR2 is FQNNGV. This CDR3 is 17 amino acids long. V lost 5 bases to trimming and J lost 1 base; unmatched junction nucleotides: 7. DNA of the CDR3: TGTGCCAGCAGCGGAGGATGGACTAGCGGGGGCCAAGAGACCCAGTACTTC. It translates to CASSGGWTSGGQETQYF. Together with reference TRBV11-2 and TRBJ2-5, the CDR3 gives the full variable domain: EAGVAQSPRYKIIEKRQSVAFWCNPISGHATLYWYQQILGQGPKLLIQFQNNGVVDDSQLPKDRFSAERLKGVDSTLKIQPAKLEDSAVYLCASSGGWTSGGQETQYFGPGTRLLVL.

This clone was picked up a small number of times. In DNA form, the CDR3 reads TGTGCCAGCAGCGTAGCGGCGCAGGGCTTTGGCTACACCTTC. Protein product: CASSVAAQGFGYTF. V gene TRBV9 combines with J gene TRBJ1-2; D possibly corresponds to TRBD1 (5 bases). This CDR3 comprises 14 residues. The germline V and J ends were trimmed by 0 bases and 7 bases, with 13 bases remaining between them. Germline values: CDR1 SGDLS, CDR2 YYNGEE.

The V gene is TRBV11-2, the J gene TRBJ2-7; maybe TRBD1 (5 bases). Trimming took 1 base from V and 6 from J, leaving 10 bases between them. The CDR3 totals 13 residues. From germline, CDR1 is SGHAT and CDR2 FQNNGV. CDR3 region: CASSLGGTGEQYV. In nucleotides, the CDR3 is TGTGCCAGCAGCTTAGGTGGAACAGGCGAGCAGTACGTC.

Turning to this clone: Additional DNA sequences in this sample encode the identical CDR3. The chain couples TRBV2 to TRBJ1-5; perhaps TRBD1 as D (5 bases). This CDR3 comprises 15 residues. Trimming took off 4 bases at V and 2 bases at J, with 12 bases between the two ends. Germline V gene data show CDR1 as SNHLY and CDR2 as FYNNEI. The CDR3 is CASSGGVAGNQPQHF. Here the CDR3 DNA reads TGTGCCAGCAGTGGGGGGGTAGCTGGCAATCAGCCCCAGCATTTT.

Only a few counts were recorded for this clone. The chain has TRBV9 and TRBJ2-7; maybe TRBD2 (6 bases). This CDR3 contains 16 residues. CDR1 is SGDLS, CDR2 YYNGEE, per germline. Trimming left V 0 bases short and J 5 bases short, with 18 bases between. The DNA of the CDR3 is TGTGCCAGCAGCGTAGTCGGAAGGACTATCTGGGACGAGCAGTACGTC. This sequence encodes CASSVVGRTIWDEQYV.

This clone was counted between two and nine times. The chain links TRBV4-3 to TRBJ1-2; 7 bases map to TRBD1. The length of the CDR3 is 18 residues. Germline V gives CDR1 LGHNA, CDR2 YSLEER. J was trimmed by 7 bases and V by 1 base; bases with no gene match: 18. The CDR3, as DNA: TGCGCCAGCAGCCAAGGGGTCCTCGTGGGGACAGCGATAGGTGGCTACACCTTC. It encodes CASSQGVLVGTAIGGYTF.

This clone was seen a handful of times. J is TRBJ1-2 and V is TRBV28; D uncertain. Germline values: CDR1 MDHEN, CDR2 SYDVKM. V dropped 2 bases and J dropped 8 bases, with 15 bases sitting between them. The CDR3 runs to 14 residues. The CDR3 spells CASSLSGPGWGYTF. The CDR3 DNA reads TGTGCCAGCAGTTTAAGCGGCCCGGGTTGGGGCTACACCTTC.

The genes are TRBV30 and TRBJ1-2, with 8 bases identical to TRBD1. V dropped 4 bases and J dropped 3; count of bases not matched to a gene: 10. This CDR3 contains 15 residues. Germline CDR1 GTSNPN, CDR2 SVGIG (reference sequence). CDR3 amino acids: CAWIKRTGLDYGYTF. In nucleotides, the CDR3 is TGTGCCTGGATAAAACGGACAGGGCTGGACTATGGCTACACCTTC.

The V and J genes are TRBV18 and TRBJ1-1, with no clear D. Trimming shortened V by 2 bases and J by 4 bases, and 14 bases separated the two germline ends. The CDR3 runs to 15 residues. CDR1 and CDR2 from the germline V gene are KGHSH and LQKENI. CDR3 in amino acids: CASSPGPERATEAFF. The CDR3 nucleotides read TGTGCCAGCTCACCAGGCCCCGAGAGGGCCACTGAAGCTTTCTTT.

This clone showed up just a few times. This CDR3 is CASGTSGPSSYNEQFF. The CDR3 DNA follows: TGTGCCAGCGGGACTAGCGGGCCGAGCTCCTACAATGAGCAGTTCTTC. The chain combines TRBV7-9 with TRBJ2-1; TRBD2 aligns across 12 bases. Trimming took 8 bases from V and 0 from J; bases not matched to a gene: 5. The CDR3 runs 16 residues. Germline assignment: CDR1 SEHNR and CDR2 FQNEAQ (reference sequence).

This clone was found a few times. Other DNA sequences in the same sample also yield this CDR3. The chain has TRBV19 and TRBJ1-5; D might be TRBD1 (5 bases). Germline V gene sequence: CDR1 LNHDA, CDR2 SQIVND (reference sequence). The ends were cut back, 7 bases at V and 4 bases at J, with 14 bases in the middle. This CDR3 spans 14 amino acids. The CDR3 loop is CASNKGQNNQPQHF. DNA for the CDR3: TGTGCCAGTAATAAGGGGCAGAATAATCAGCCCCAGCATTTT.

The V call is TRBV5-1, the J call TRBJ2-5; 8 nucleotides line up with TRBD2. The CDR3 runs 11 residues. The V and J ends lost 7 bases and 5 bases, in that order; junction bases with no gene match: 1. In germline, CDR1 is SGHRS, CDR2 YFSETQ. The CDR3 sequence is CASREGETQYF. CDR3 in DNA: TGCGCCAGCCGGGAGGGGGAGACCCAGTACTTC.

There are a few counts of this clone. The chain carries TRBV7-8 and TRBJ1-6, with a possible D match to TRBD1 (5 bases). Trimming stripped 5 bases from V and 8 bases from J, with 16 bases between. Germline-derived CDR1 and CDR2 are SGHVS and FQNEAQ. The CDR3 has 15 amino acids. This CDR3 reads CASSASRGVDSPLHF. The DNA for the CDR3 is TGTGCCAGCAGCGCATCGCGGGGCGTTGATTCACCCCTCCACTTT.

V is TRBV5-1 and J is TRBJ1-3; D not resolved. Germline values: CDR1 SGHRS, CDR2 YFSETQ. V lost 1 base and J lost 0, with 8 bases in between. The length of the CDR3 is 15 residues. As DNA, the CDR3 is TGCGCCAGCAGCTTGACAGTGAGCTCTGGAAACACCATATATTTT. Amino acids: CASSLTVSSGNTIYF.

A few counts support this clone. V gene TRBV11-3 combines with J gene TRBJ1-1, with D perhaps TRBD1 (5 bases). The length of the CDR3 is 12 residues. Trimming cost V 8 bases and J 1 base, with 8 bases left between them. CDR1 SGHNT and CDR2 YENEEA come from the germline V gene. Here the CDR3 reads CASGRANTEAFF. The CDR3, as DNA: TGTGCCAGCGGCAGGGCGAACACTGAAGCTTTCTTT.

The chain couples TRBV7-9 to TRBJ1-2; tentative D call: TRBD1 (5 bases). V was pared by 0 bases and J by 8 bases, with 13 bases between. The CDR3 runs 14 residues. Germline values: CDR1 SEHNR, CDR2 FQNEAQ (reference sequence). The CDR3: CASSLAIAGQGYTF. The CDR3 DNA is TGTGCCAGCAGCTTAGCGATAGCAGGGCAAGGCTACACCTTC.